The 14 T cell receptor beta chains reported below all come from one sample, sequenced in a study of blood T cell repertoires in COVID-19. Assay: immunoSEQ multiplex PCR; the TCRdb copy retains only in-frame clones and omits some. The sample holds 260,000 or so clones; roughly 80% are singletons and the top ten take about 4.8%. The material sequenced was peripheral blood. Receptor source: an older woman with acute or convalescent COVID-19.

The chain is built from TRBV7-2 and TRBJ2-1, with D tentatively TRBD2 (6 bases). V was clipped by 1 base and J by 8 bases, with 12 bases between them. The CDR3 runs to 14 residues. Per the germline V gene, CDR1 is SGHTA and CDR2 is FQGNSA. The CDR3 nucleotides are TGTGCCAGCAGCTTAGGACTCCCGGGGGATGAGCAGTTCTTC. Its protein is CASSLGLPGDEQFF.

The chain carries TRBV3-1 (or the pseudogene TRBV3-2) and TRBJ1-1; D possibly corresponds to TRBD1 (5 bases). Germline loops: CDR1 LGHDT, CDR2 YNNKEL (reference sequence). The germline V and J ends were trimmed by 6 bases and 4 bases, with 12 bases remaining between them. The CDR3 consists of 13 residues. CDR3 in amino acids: CASRQQAGTEAFF. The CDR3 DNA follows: TGTGCCAGCAGGCAACAGGCTGGCACTGAAGCTTTCTTT.

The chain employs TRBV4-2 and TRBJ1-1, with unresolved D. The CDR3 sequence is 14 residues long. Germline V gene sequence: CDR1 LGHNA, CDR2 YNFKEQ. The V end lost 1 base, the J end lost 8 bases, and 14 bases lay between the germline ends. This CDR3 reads CASSQGLRGSEAFF. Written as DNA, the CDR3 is TGTGCCAGCAGCCAAGGCCTGAGAGGTTCGGAAGCTTTCTTT.

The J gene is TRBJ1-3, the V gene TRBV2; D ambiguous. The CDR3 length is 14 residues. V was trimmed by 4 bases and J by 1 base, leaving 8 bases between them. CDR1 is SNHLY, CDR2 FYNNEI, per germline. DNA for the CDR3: TGTGCCAGCAGTGTGTCCGGGTCTGGAAACACCATATATTTT. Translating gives CASSVSGSGNTIYF.

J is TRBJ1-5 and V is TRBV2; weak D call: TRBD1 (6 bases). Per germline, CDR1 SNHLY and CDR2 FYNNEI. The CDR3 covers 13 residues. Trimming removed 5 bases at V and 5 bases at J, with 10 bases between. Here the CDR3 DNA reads TGTGCCAGCAGTCTACCAGGGGATCAGCCCCAGCATTTT. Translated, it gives CASSLPGDQPQHF.

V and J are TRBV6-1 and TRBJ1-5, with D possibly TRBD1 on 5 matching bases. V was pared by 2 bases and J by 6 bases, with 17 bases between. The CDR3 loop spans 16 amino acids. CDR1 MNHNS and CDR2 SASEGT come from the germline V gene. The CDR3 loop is CASSERHSRQTQPQHF. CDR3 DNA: TGTGCCAGCAGTGAAAGACATTCGAGACAGACTCAGCCCCAGCATTTT.

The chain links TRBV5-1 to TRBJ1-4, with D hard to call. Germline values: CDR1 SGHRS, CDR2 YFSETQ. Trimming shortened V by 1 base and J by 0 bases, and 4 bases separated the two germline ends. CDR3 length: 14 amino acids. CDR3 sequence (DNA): TGCGCCAGCAGCTTGACAACAACTAATGAAAAACTGTTTTTT. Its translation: CASSLTTTNEKLFF.

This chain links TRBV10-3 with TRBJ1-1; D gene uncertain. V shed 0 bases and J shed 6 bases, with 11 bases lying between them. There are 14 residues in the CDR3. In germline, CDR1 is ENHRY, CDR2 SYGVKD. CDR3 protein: CAISESNNSPEAFF. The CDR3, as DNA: TGTGCCATCAGTGAGTCGAACAACAGCCCTGAAGCTTTCTTT.

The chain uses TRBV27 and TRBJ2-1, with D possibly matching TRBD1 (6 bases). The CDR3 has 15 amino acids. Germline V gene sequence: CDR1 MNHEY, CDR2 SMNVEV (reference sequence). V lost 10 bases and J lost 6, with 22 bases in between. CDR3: CATGVSGSFSNEQFF. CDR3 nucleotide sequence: TGTGCCACAGGGGTGTCTGGGTCTTTTTCCAATGAGCAGTTCTTC.

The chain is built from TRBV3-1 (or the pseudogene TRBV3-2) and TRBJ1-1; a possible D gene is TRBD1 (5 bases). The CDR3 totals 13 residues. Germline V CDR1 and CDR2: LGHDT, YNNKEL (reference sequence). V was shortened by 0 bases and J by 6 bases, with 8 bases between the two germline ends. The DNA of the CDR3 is TGTGCCAGCAGCCAAGAGGCGGGGGCTGAAGCTTTCTTT. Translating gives CASSQEAGAEAFF.

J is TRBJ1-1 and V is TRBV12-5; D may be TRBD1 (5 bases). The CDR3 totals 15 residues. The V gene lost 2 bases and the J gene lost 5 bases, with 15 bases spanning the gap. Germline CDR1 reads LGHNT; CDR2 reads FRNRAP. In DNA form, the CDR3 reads TGTGCTAGTGGTTTGCCGCACAGGATGCATACTGAAGCTTTCTTT. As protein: CASGLPHRMHTEAFF.

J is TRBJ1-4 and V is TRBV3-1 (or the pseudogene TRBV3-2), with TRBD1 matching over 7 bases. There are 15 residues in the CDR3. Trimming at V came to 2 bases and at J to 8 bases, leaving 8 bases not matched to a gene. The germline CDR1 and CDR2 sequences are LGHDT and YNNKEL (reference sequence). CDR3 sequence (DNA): TGTGCCAGCAGCCAATACCGGGACAGCTTCGAAAAACTGTTTTTT. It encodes CASSQYRDSFEKLFF.

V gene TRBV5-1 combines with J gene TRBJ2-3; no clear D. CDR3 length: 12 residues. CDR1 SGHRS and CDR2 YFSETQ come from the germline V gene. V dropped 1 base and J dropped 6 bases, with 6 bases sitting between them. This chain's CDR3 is CASSLYSDTQYF. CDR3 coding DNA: TGCGCCAGCAGCTTGTACAGCGATACGCAGTATTTT. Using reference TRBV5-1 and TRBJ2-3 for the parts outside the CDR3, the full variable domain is KAGVTQTPRYLIKTRGQQVTLSCSPISGHRSVSWYQQTPGQGLQFLFEYFSETQRNKGNFPGRFSGRQFSNSRSEMNVSTLELGDSALYLCASSLYSDTQYFGPGTRLTVL.

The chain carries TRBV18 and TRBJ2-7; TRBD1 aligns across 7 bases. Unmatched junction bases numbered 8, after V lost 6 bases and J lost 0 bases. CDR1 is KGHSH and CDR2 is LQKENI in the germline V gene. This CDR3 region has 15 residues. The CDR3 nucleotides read TGTGCCAGCTCCCGAGGACAGGTCAACTCCTACGAGCAGTACTTC. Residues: CASSRGQVNSYEQYF.